These T cell receptor beta chains were read from a single sample in a study of human T cells and chemical hapten exposure. Using its own MiXCR run on the RACE reads, TCRdb lists one record per CDR3 protein. The repertoire holds approximately 88,000 distinct CDR3 sequences, with 13% as singletons. This specimen was whole blood, taken in connection with sensitization to the hapten diphenylcyclopropenone (DPC). The receptors were sampled from a woman aged 45-65 years with alopecia areata. Some clones in this sample may be carry-over from other donors' samples. The CDR3 runs from the conserved cysteine through the conserved F or W. Fields, in order: D gene, V gene, clone size, J gene, CDR3 DNA, CDR3 protein. D genes are given only for firm matches. For some rows the clone size is stated as once, few or many, or as a class when expanded; others skip it.

d_call: .
v_call: TRBV21-1
clone_size: few
j_call: TRBJ1-5
cdr3_nt: TGTGCCAGCGGAAGAGGGACGACTCAGCCCCAGCATTTT
cdr3_aa: CASGRGTTQPQHF

d_call: .
v_call: TRBV27
clone_size: .
j_call: TRBJ2-7
cdr3_nt: TGTGCCAGCAGTTTACCCGGTTCCTACGAGCAGTACTTC
cdr3_aa: CASSLPGSYEQYF

d_call: .
v_call: TRBV3-1
clone_size: few
j_call: TRBJ1-4
cdr3_nt: TGTGCCAGCAGCCGACAGGCTAATGAAAAACTGTTTTTT
cdr3_aa: CASSRQANEKLFF

d_call: TRBD1
v_call: TRBV11-2
clone_size: .
j_call: TRBJ2-1
cdr3_nt: TGTGCCAGCAGCTTAGTACTACCAGGGGGCCCGCAGTTCTTC
cdr3_aa: CASSLVLPGGPQFF

d_call: .
v_call: TRBV7-3
clone_size: many
j_call: TRBJ2-7
cdr3_nt: TGTGCCAGCAGCTTAACGTTAGCGGAAGACTACGAGCAGTACTTC
cdr3_aa: CASSLTLAEDYEQYF

d_call: .
v_call: TRBV3-1
clone_size: .
j_call: TRBJ2-1
cdr3_nt: TGTGCCAGCAGCCAAGAAAGGAGGAGGTCCTACAATGAGCAGTTCTTC
cdr3_aa: CASSQERRRSYNEQFF

d_call: TRBD2
v_call: TRBV29-1
clone_size: few
j_call: TRBJ2-1
cdr3_nt: TGCAGCGTAGCCAGGACTAGCTTCAATGAGCAGTTCTTC
cdr3_aa: CSVARTSFNEQFF

d_call: TRBD2
v_call: TRBV3-1
clone_size: few
j_call: TRBJ2-3
cdr3_nt: TGTGCCAGCAGCCAACTAGCGGGCACAGATACGCAGTATTTT
cdr3_aa: CASSQLAGTDTQYF

d_call: .
v_call: TRBV20-1
clone_size: .
j_call: TRBJ1-6
cdr3_nt: TGCAGTGCGCGAACCGGACAGATAAATTCACCCCTCCACTTT
cdr3_aa: CSARTGQINSPLHF

d_call: TRBD2
v_call: TRBV4-2
clone_size: many
j_call: TRBJ2-7
cdr3_nt: TGTGCCAGCAGCCACGACCCTAGCGGGGCAGCCTACGAGCAGTACTTC
cdr3_aa: CASSHDPSGAAYEQYF

d_call: .
v_call: TRBV5-1
clone_size: many
j_call: TRBJ1-4
cdr3_nt: TGCGCCAGCAGCGTGGGACATGGGGAAAAACTGTTTTTT
cdr3_aa: CASSVGHGEKLFF

d_call: .
v_call: TRBV6-2/TRBV6-3
clone_size: few
j_call: TRBJ2-7
cdr3_nt: TGTGCCAGCAGTTTCGCAGGGCTCTCCTACGAGCAGTACTTC
cdr3_aa: CASSFAGLSYEQYF

d_call: TRBD1
v_call: TRBV10-3
clone_size: many
j_call: TRBJ2-7
cdr3_nt: TGTGCCATCAGTGAGCGTGGGACAGGGGTGACCGAGCAGTACTTC
cdr3_aa: CAISERGTGVTEQYF

d_call: .
v_call: TRBV3-1
clone_size: many
j_call: TRBJ1-2
cdr3_nt: TGTGCCAGCAGCCAAGTGGCGGGGAACTATGGCTACACCTTC
cdr3_aa: CASSQVAGNYGYTF

d_call: TRBD1
v_call: TRBV7-9
clone_size: few
j_call: TRBJ2-7
cdr3_nt: TGTGCCAGCAGCTTTACAGGGGCTGGTCGCGAGCAGTACTTC
cdr3_aa: CASSFTGAGREQYF

d_call: .
v_call: TRBV29-1
clone_size: few
j_call: TRBJ2-3
cdr3_nt: TGCAGCGGACGACTGGGTGATACGCAGTATTTT
cdr3_aa: CSGRLGDTQYF

d_call: TRBD1
v_call: TRBV7-8
clone_size: .
j_call: TRBJ1-3
cdr3_nt: TGTGCCAGCAGCTCCTGGGGACAGTCTTTTGGAAACACCATATATTTT
cdr3_aa: CASSSWGQSFGNTIYF

d_call: TRBD2
v_call: TRBV10-3
clone_size: .
j_call: TRBJ2-3
cdr3_nt: TGTGCCATCAGTGAAAGGGCTAGCGGGGCAGATACGCAGTATTTT
cdr3_aa: CAISERASGADTQYF

d_call: TRBD1
v_call: TRBV2
clone_size: .
j_call: TRBJ2-2
cdr3_nt: TGTGCCAGCATTGACAGGGTTAACACCGGGGAGCTGTTTTTT
cdr3_aa: CASIDRVNTGELFF

d_call: .
v_call: TRBV29-1
clone_size: many
j_call: TRBJ1-2
cdr3_nt: TGCAGCGTTGAAAGGGGCTATGGCTACACCTTC
cdr3_aa: CSVERGYGYTF

d_call: .
v_call: TRBV12-3/TRBV12-4
clone_size: many
j_call: TRBJ2-7
cdr3_nt: TGTGCCAGCAGTTTCTGGGAGGACGAGCAGTACTTC
cdr3_aa: CASSFWEDEQYF

d_call: TRBD2
v_call: TRBV2
clone_size: .
j_call: TRBJ2-1
cdr3_nt: TGTGCCAGCAGTTCCGGGACTAGGAATGAGCAGTTCTTC
cdr3_aa: CASSSGTRNEQFF

d_call: .
v_call: TRBV11-3
clone_size: .
j_call: TRBJ2-3
cdr3_nt: TGTGCCAGCAGTCAGGGGCCTAGCGAGTCGCAGTATTTT
cdr3_aa: CASSQGPSESQYF

d_call: .
v_call: TRBV20-1
clone_size: few
j_call: TRBJ1-6
cdr3_nt: TGCAGTGCTAGAGATCAGACTTTGTTGAGTGATTCACCCCTCCACTTT
cdr3_aa: CSARDQTLLSDSPLHF

d_call: .
v_call: TRBV2
clone_size: many
j_call: TRBJ1-6
cdr3_nt: TGTGCCAGCAGTGCAAACAGGGTCCGGGATTCACCCCTCCACTTT
cdr3_aa: CASSANRVRDSPLHF

d_call: .
v_call: TRBV25-1
clone_size: many
j_call: TRBJ2-5
cdr3_nt: TGTGCCAGCAGTGACACAAGGGAGCGGCCCATGGGGACCCAGTACTTC
cdr3_aa: CASSDTRERPMGTQYF

d_call: .
v_call: TRBV6-6
clone_size: .
j_call: TRBJ2-7
cdr3_nt: TGTGCCAGCAGTTACGTTGCCTACGAGCAGTACTTC
cdr3_aa: CASSYVAYEQYF

d_call: TRBD1
v_call: TRBV30
clone_size: many
j_call: TRBJ1-2
cdr3_nt: TGTGCCTGGAGCGAACAGGGGGGCTATGGCTACACCTTC
cdr3_aa: CAWSEQGGYGYTF

d_call: .
v_call: TRBV7-2
clone_size: .
j_call: TRBJ1-1
cdr3_nt: TGTGCCAGCAGCTTAGGGGGCAGGGGTAACACTGAAGCTTTCTTT
cdr3_aa: CASSLGGRGNTEAFF

d_call: .
v_call: TRBV7-8
clone_size: few
j_call: TRBJ1-4
cdr3_nt: TGTGCCAGCAGCGCAGAAGGGCAGGGGAAATGGTCGACACAAAATGAAAAACTGTTTTTT
cdr3_aa: CASSAEGQGKWSTQNEKLFF